A selection of T cell receptor beta chains follows, all from one sample in a study of control samples from healthy donors and cancer patients. Using immunoSEQ multiplex PCR, the repertoire was profiled, and TCRdb retains in-frame clones only, with some absent. The sample has tens of thousands of clones; 80% are singletons. The sequencing input was blood. The source of these receptors is a man in his 70s in good health. Each CDR3 is given with its conserved first and last residue. The D gene is left open where the match is weak. The size entry is marked missing in some rows and otherwise reads once, few, many or a size class.

cdr3_nt,cdr3_aa,v_call,clone_size,j_call,d_call
TGTGCCAGCAGTCCCCTCGGGGATTCTAGCACTGAAGCTTTCTTT,CASSPLGDSSTEAFF,TRBV28,NA,TRBJ1-1,NA
TGTGCCAGCAGTGAAGCCCGGTTGGGGACTTCACCCCTCCACTTT,CASSEARLGTSPLHF,TRBV6-1,NA,TRBJ1-6,NA
TGTGCCAGTAGTATTGGGATAGGCCGAGGGGAGACCCAGTACTTC,CASSIGIGRGETQYF,TRBV19,once,TRBJ2-5,NA
TGTGCCAGCTCACCAGAGAGGGAGGATTACAATGAGCAGTTCTTC,CASSPEREDYNEQFF,TRBV18,NA,TRBJ2-1,NA
TGTGCCAGCACCCCCGGCGGTAGCTCCACTGAAGCTTTCTTT,CASTPGGSSTEAFF,TRBV6-4,NA,TRBJ1-1,NA
TGCGCCAGCAGCTGGAGGGGGGACAGTAATGAAAAACTGTTTTTT,CASSWRGDSNEKLFF,TRBV5-1,once,TRBJ1-4,TRBD1
TGCGCCAGCAGCTCCAGGGGGCAGAGCACAGATACGCAGTATTTT,CASSSRGQSTDTQYF,TRBV5-1,NA,TRBJ2-3,TRBD1
TGTGCCAGCAGCTTGGTCGGTTCCAGGGCTGGAAACACCATATATTTT,CASSLVGSRAGNTIYF,TRBV5-6,NA,TRBJ1-3,NA
TGTGCCAGCAGCAAAGTTTTTACGGCGAACTTTACAGATACGCAGTATTTT,CASSKVFTANFTDTQYF,TRBV21-1,NA,TRBJ2-3,NA
TGTGCCAGCAGGGGGGCTCCCTTACAAGAGACCCAGTACTTC,CASRGAPLQETQYF,TRBV6-6,NA,TRBJ2-5,NA
TGTGCCAGCAGCTATGGACAGAGCTCCTACGAGCAGTACTTC,CASSYGQSSYEQYF,TRBV11-3,NA,TRBJ2-7,NA
TGTGCCAGCAGCAGAGGGACAGTTCAAGAGACCCAGTACTTC,CASSRGTVQETQYF,TRBV6-5,once,TRBJ2-5,TRBD1
TGTGCCAGCAGCCGACATGGGGACACCATATATTTT,CASSRHGDTIYF,TRBV28,NA,TRBJ1-3,NA
TGTGCCAGTAGTATGTTGATCCAAGAGACCCAGTACTTC,CASSMLIQETQYF,TRBV19,NA,TRBJ2-5,NA
TGTGCCAGCAGTACGACTAGCGGGAGCGGGACGACCCAGTACTTC,CASSTTSGSGTTQYF,TRBV7-2,NA,TRBJ2-5,TRBD2
TGTGCCAGCAGCCAAGAAGGGAGGGAGCTGTTTTTT,CASSQEGRELFF,TRBV3-1/TRBV3-2,NA,TRBJ2-2,NA
TGTGCCAGCAGCCGAACAGGGAGCGGCTACACCTTC,CASSRTGSGYTF,TRBV7-9,NA,TRBJ1-2,NA
TGCGCCAGCAGCTTGATTGCGGGGGGGCGTGAGACCCAGTACTTC,CASSLIAGGRETQYF,TRBV5-1,NA,TRBJ2-5,TRBD2
TGTGCCTGGAGCCGGACCGGGACAGGGAATGAAAAACTGTTTTTT,CAWSRTGTGNEKLFF,TRBV30,few,TRBJ1-4,TRBD1
TGTGCCAGCAGTTTATCAGACTATCTTAATGAAAAACTGTTTTTT,CASSLSDYLNEKLFF,TRBV28,NA,TRBJ1-4,NA
TGTGCCAGCTCACGACTTCGGGACGGAGAAGCTTTCTTT,CASSRLRDGEAFF,TRBV18,NA,TRBJ1-1,NA
TGTGCCAGCAGAAATCGAGCGGGACAAGAGACCCAGTACTTC,CASRNRAGQETQYF,TRBV2,NA,TRBJ2-5,TRBD2
TGTGCCAGTAGTCCTCTTTTGAGCTCTGGGGCCAACGTCCTGACTTTC,CASSPLLSSGANVLTF,TRBV19,once,TRBJ2-6,NA
TGTGCCAGCAGCAACAGGGCCTGGAGAGAGACCCAGTACTTC,CASSNRAWRETQYF,TRBV21-1,NA,TRBJ2-5,NA
TGTGCCAGCAGTGAGAGACAGACGAACACTGAAGCTTTCTTT,CASSERQTNTEAFF,TRBV6-1,once,TRBJ1-1,NA
TGTGCCAGCAGCTTGAGCGTGAACACCGGGGAGCTGTTTTTT,CASSLSVNTGELFF,TRBV11-3,NA,TRBJ2-2,NA
TGTGCCAGCAGACCTCAGGGGGCCGCCTATAATTCACCCCTCCACTTT,CASRPQGAAYNSPLHF,TRBV13,NA,TRBJ1-6,TRBD1
TGTGCCAGCAGTGGGGACAGGGACACAAATGAAAAACTGTTTTTT,CASSGDRDTNEKLFF,TRBV2,NA,TRBJ1-4,TRBD1
TGTGCCAGCAGCCCGTGGGGGGGCAATCTCGGGGAGCTGTTTTTT,CASSPWGGNLGELFF,TRBV7-6,NA,TRBJ2-2,NA
TGTGCCACCAGTGACCGATACTTCCAGGAAGGTGAGCAGTTCTTC,CATSDRYFQEGEQFF,TRBV24-1,NA,TRBJ2-1,NA
TGTGCCAGCAGCTTAGAGGGGTTCGGCTACACCTTC,CASSLEGFGYTF,TRBV11-2,NA,TRBJ1-2,NA
TGTGCCAGCAGTTTAGGTCTTCTCAATGAGCAGTTCTTC,CASSLGLLNEQFF,TRBV27,NA,TRBJ2-1,NA
TGCGCCAGCACAACTACCAGGACAGGGGATGGAGAGACCCAGTACTTC,CASTTTRTGDGETQYF,TRBV5-1,NA,TRBJ2-5,TRBD1
TGTGCCAGCAGCTTAGGCTTCGGATCTGGGGCCAACGTCCTGACTTTC,CASSLGFGSGANVLTF,TRBV11-3,NA,TRBJ2-6,NA
TGTGCCAGCAGTTCTTTGGACACCTCTAACTATGGCTACACCTTC,CASSSLDTSNYGYTF,TRBV7-8,few,TRBJ1-2,NA
TGTGCCAGCAGCCAAGAAAGCGTCGGGAATTCACCCCTCCACTTT,CASSQESVGNSPLHF,TRBV14,NA,TRBJ1-6,NA
TGTGCCAGCACCCTACCGGGGGGCCGGCTCCGGGGCTACACCTTC,CASTLPGGRLRGYTF,TRBV7-2,NA,TRBJ1-2,NA
TGTGCCAGCAGTCCGGGACAGAACTTATACGAGCAGTACTTC,CASSPGQNLYEQYF,TRBV28,NA,TRBJ2-7,TRBD1
TGTGCCAGCAGCCAAGATCCTCTGGCGGGAGAAAAACTGTTTTTT,CASSQDPLAGEKLFF,TRBV4-1,NA,TRBJ1-4,NA
TGTGCCAGCAGTTTAGCGGAGACTCCTTGGGGGGGCAATCAGCCCCAGCATTTT,CASSLAETPWGGNQPQHF,TRBV28,few,TRBJ1-5,NA
TGTGCCAGCAGCCAAGGGACCGGGGATTCACCCCTCCACTTT,CASSQGTGDSPLHF,TRBV3-1/TRBV3-2,NA,TRBJ1-6,NA
TGTGCCAGCAGCAAGCGGGGGGCGGGCACAGATACGCAGTATTTT,CASSKRGAGTDTQYF,TRBV5-6,NA,TRBJ2-3,TRBD2
TGTGCCACCAGATCCCCCAGGGGGATCGCTTTCTTT,CATRSPRGIAFF,TRBV24-1,NA,TRBJ1-1,TRBD1
TGTGCCAGCAGCTTACGGGGCATGAGGGACGATGAGCAGTTCTTC,CASSLRGMRDDEQFF,TRBV11-3,NA,TRBJ2-1,NA
TGTGCCAGCAGCTCTTTTGGAAGGGTAGAGACCCAGTACTTC,CASSSFGRVETQYF,TRBV7-8,NA,TRBJ2-5,NA
TGTGCCAGCACCAGACAGGGCCAACTGGGGGGGGCCAACGTCCTGACTTTC,CASTRQGQLGGANVLTF,TRBV27,NA,TRBJ2-6,TRBD1
TGTGCCAGCAGCTTGGGAGGGGACTATTGGGGCTACACCTTC,CASSLGGDYWGYTF,TRBV5-6,NA,TRBJ1-2,NA
TGTGCCACCAGCAGTGAGGTTTCGGGAGCTTTCTTT,CATSSEVSGAFF,TRBV15,NA,TRBJ1-1,NA
TGTGCCAGCAGCCACACGGTAGGCGCGGGCTCCTACAATGAGCAGTTCTTC,CASSHTVGAGSYNEQFF,TRBV27,NA,TRBJ2-1,NA
TGCGCCAGCAGCCAACCGGGACAGGGCCTTACTAACTATGGCTACACCTTC,CASSQPGQGLTNYGYTF,TRBV4-1,NA,TRBJ1-2,TRBD1
TGTGCCAGCAGCTCTCGGACAGGGGGCTTATACTATGGCTACACCTTC,CASSSRTGGLYYGYTF,TRBV11-2,NA,TRBJ1-2,TRBD1
TGTGCCAGCAGCTCCCACAGGGGGAACACTGAAGCTTTCTTT,CASSSHRGNTEAFF,TRBV5-5,NA,TRBJ1-1,TRBD1
TGTGCCAGCAGTTCGGACAGCAACACTGAAGCTTTCTTT,CASSSDSNTEAFF,TRBV2,few,TRBJ1-1,NA
TGTGCCATCAGTGATAGGGGAACCTATGGCTACACCTTC,CAISDRGTYGYTF,TRBV10-3,NA,TRBJ1-2,NA
TGCAGCGTCGCTCGGACAGGGGGCTGGGGTGAGCAGTTCTTC,CSVARTGGWGEQFF,TRBV29-1,NA,TRBJ2-1,TRBD1
TGTGCCATAGAGGAAGCGGGAGGGAGGGGCGAGCAGTTCTTC,CAIEEAGGRGEQFF,TRBV24-1,NA,TRBJ2-1,TRBD2
TGTGCCAGCTCACCACTCGGACAGGGGGAGTCACCCCTCCACTTT,CASSPLGQGESPLHF,TRBV18,NA,TRBJ1-6,TRBD1
TGTGCCAGTAGTAGGGACTTTAGAGAGACCCAGTACTTC,CASSRDFRETQYF,TRBV19,NA,TRBJ2-5,NA
TGTGCCTGGAGTGGCTACAATGAGCAGTTCTTC,CAWSGYNEQFF,TRBV30,NA,TRBJ2-1,NA